These T cell receptor beta chains were read from a single sample in a study of CD8+ T cells in alopecia areata. This table comes from immunoSEQ multiplex PCR, and its TCRdb copy is limited to in-frame clones, with some not included. The repertoire holds 100,000 to 150,000 clones, 50% to 75% seen once, with under 35% in the top ten. The sample here was CD8+ T cells sorted from blood, taken at week 4, from a patient treated with tofacitinib. The origin of the receptors is a human donor with alopecia areata. Each CDR3 is given with its conserved first and last residue. A D gene is named only where the DNA matches it firmly. Size values are once, few and many counts, or a class for expanded clones, and some rows have none.

>TRBV30|TRBD1|.|TRBJ2-5
TGTGCCTGGAGAGGGACAGGGGAAGAGACCCAGTACTTC
CAWRGTGEETQYF
>TRBV30|.|.|TRBJ1-2
TGTGCCTGGAACGCGGTCGGAGACTATGGCTACACCTTC
CAWNAVGDYGYTF
>TRBV29-1|TRBD2|.|TRBJ2-1
TGCAGCGTGACAACTAGCGGGCGGTACAATGAGCAGTTCTTC
CSVTTSGRYNEQFF
>TRBV29-1|.|.|TRBJ2-7
TGCAGCGTTGAAGAGGACGGCCGGAGGACCTACGAGCAGTACTTC
CSVEEDGRRTYEQYF
>TRBV30|.|few|TRBJ2-5
TGTGCCTTGAGAACGGGGATTCAAGAGACCCAGTACTTC
CALRTGIQETQYF
>TRBV30|.|.|TRBJ1-1
TGTGCCTGGAGCCTTTTGTCGTCTCCCGACAGTGAAGCTTTCTTT
CAWSLLSSPDSEAFF
>TRBV5-6|.|.|TRBJ2-3
TGTGCCAGCAGCTTGGGCCAAGGGTCGGATACGCAGTATTTT
CASSLGQGSDTQYF
>TRBV4-3|.|.|TRBJ2-7
TGCGCCAGCAGCGGTAACGAGCAGTACTTC
CASSGNEQYF
>TRBV27|.|.|TRBJ1-6
TGTGCCAGCAGTTTGGTCGTAGGATCACCCCTCCACTTT
CASSLVVGSPLHF
>TRBV7-9|.|.|TRBJ2-1
TGTGCCAGCAGCTTGAAGGAGCAGTTCTTC
CASSLKEQFF
>TRBV29-1|.|few|TRBJ1-1
TGCAGCGTTGTCACAGGGATCACTGAAGCTTTCTTT
CSVVTGITEAFF
>TRBV13|.|.|TRBJ2-5
TGTGCCAGCAGCTTTGACTCTCAAGAGACCCAGTACTTC
CASSFDSQETQYF
>TRBV28|TRBD1|few|TRBJ2-7
TGTGCCAGCAGTTATGGGACAGGGGGTTCCTACGAGCAGTACTTC
CASSYGTGGSYEQYF
>TRBV6-6|.|few|TRBJ2-3
TGTGCCAGCAGTTCTGTGGGGCCAGATACGCAGTATTTT
CASSSVGPDTQYF
>TRBV29-1|.|.|TRBJ1-2
TGCAGCGAGACAGGCATAGCCCCCTATGGCTACACCTTC
CSETGIAPYGYTF
>TRBV15|TRBD1|.|TRBJ1-1
TGTGCCACCAGCAGCGTAACAGGGGTTACTGAAGCTTTCTTT
CATSSVTGVTEAFF
>TRBV2|.|.|TRBJ2-7
TGTGCCAGCACGAGAGGGGTTACGGACGAGCAGTACTTC
CASTRGVTDEQYF
>TRBV29-1|.|few|TRBJ2-1
TGCAGCGTTGAAGTACCGGGGAAGGGGGACGGAGTCCAGTTCTTC
CSVEVPGKGDGVQFF
>TRBV30|.|few|TRBJ2-7
TGTGCCTGGAGTGAACAGATCTACGAGCAGTACTTC
CAWSEQIYEQYF
>TRBV30|TRBD1|few|TRBJ1-5
TGTGCCTGGAGTGTACAGGGGGATCAGCCCCAGCATTTT
CAWSVQGDQPQHF
>TRBV28|TRBD2|.|TRBJ2-7
TGTGCCAGCAGTTTAAACCCCAGCGGGGGCACCTACGAGCAGTACTTC
CASSLNPSGGTYEQYF
>TRBV7-9|.|.|TRBJ1-5
TGTGCCAGCAGCTTAGGGTCAGGTGAAAGGCCCCAGCATTTT
CASSLGSGERPQHF
>TRBV29-1|.|few|TRBJ2-3
TGCAGCGTTGAAGGAGGGGGACGCACAGATACGCAGTATTTT
CSVEGGGRTDTQYF
>TRBV27|.|few|TRBJ2-1
TGTGCCAGCAGTTTCTACAATGAGCAGTTCTTC
CASSFYNEQFF
>TRBV30|.|.|TRBJ2-7
TGTGCCTGGATAGTACCAGGGGAAGCCTACGAGCAGTACTTC
CAWIVPGEAYEQYF
>TRBV25-1|.|.|TRBJ2-5
TGTGCCAGCAGTGAAATCCGGGAAGAGACCCAGTACTTC
CASSEIREETQYF
>TRBV29-1|.|.|TRBJ1-1
TGCAGCGTTGATGGGGGGGGAGAGACTGAAGCTTTCTTT
CSVDGGGETEAFF
>TRBV30|.|once|TRBJ2-2
TGTGCCGGTTCAGGGAACACCGGGGAGCTGTTTTTT
CAGSGNTGELFF
>TRBV29-1|TRBD1|few|TRBJ2-1
TGCAGCGTTGAAGCCGTTGACAGGGGATACGAGAATGAGCAGTTCTTC
CSVEAVDRGYENEQFF
>TRBV29-1|.|.|TRBJ2-1
TGCAGCGTTTTAGGGGAAAGTTCCTACAATGAGCAGTTCTTC
CSVLGESSYNEQFF
>TRBV14|.|.|TRBJ1-1
TGTGCCAGCAGCCTTCCTGGGGACCTGAACACTGAAGCTTTCTTT
CASSLPGDLNTEAFF
>TRBV27|TRBD1|.|TRBJ1-2
TGTGCCAGCAGTTCCGTATCGACAGGGGCCTATGGCTACACCTTC
CASSSVSTGAYGYTF
>TRBV30|TRBD1|.|TRBJ2-5
TGTGCCTGGAGTGTAGGGACAGGGGACCAAGAGACCCAGTACTTC
CAWSVGTGDQETQYF
>TRBV27|.|.|TRBJ1-6
TGTGCCAGCAGGAAACAGGGAGCCCTCCACTTT
CASRKQGALHF
>TRBV7-9|.|few|TRBJ2-1
TGTGCCCTCCGGAGCTCAACATACAATGAGCAGTTCTTC
CALRSSTYNEQFF
>TRBV29-1|.|few|TRBJ2-5
TGCAGCGTTGAGTATCCTGTGGCTGAGGGCGGGACCCAGTACTTC
CSVEYPVAEGGTQYF
>TRBV14|.|.|TRBJ2-1
TGTGCCAGCAGCCAAGATCTGACGGGCGATGAGCAGTTCTTC
CASSQDLTGDEQFF
>TRBV5-4|TRBD2|.|TRBJ2-1
TGTGCCAGCAGCTTGTTGGCTAGCGGGGGGGCGTCTGTTGAGCAGTTCTTC
CASSLLASGGASVEQFF
>TRBV6-5|.|once|TRBJ2-3
TGTGCCAGCAGAGCAACAGGGTACAGCACAGATACGCAGTATTTT
CASRATGYSTDTQYF
>TRBV5-1|.|.|TRBJ2-7
TGCGCCAGCAGCTCCGGACAGAGCTACGAGCAGTACTTC
CASSSGQSYEQYF
>TRBV30|.|.|TRBJ2-7
TGTGCCTGGAGTCCTGGGAGCTCCTACGAGCAGTACTTC
CAWSPGSSYEQYF
>TRBV11-2|.|.|TRBJ1-2
TGTGCCAGCAGCTTAGATCCCAGAGGGAGCTACACCTTC
CASSLDPRGSYTF
>TRBV29-1|.|.|TRBJ2-3
TGCAGCGTTGAAGATGGGGTGGAGCCAGATACGCAGTATTTT
CSVEDGVEPDTQYF
>TRBV29-1|.|.|TRBJ1-1
TGCAGCGTTGTAGGGGGAGACACTGAAGCTTTCTTT
CSVVGGDTEAFF
>TRBV28|.|.|TRBJ1-5
TGTGCCAGCAGTATCCGACAGGTCAAGCCCCAGCATTTT
CASSIRQVKPQHF
>TRBV15|.|.|TRBJ1-1
TGTGCCACCAGGACGGACGGGGACGGGACTGAAGCTTTCTTT
CATRTDGDGTEAFF
>TRBV13|.|.|TRBJ2-3
TGTGCCAGCAGGTGGGCGGGGAGCACAGATACGCAGTATTTT
CASRWAGSTDTQYF
>TRBV29-1|.|few|TRBJ2-1
TGCAGCGGCCGGGACGGGCTATACAATGAGCAGTTCTTC
CSGRDGLYNEQFF
>TRBV6-5|.|few|TRBJ2-3
TGTGCCAGCAGTTCGACGACGGGAATCACAGATACGCAGTATTTT
CASSSTTGITDTQYF
>TRBV6-6|TRBD1|.|TRBJ1-5
TGTGCCAGCAAGGGGGCCCGCAATCAGCCCCAGCATTTT
CASKGARNQPQHF
>TRBV30|.|.|TRBJ2-7
TGTGCCTGGAGTGTTCTAGGGACAAACTACGAGCAGTACTTC
CAWSVLGTNYEQYF